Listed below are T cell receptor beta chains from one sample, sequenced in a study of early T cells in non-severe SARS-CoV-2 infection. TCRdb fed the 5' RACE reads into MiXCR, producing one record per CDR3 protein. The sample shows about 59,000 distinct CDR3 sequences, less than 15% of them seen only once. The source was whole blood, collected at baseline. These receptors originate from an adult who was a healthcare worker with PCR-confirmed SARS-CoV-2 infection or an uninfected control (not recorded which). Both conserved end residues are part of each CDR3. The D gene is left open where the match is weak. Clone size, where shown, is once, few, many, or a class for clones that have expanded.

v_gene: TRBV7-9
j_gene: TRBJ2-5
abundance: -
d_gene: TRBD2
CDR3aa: CASSVGLAGTQETQYF
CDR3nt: TGTGCCAGCAGCGTAGGACTAGCGGGAACACAAGAGACCCAGTACTTC

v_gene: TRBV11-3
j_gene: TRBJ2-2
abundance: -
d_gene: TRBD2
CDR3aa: CASSRTGEGRGELFF
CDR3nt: TGTGCCAGCAGCCGGACCGGGGAGGGCCGAGGGGAGCTGTTTTTT

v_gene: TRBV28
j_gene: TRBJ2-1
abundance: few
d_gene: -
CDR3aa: CASSQIYNEQFF
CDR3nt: TGTGCCAGCAGTCAGATCTACAATGAGCAGTTCTTC

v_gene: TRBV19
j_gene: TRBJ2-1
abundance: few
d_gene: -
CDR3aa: CASRRGGYNEQFF
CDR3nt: TGTGCCAGTAGGAGGGGGGGCTACAATGAGCAGTTCTTC

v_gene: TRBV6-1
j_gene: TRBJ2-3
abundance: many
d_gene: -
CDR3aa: CASSEQGPADTQYF
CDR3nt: TGTGCCAGCAGTGAACAGGGTCCAGCAGATACGCAGTATTTT

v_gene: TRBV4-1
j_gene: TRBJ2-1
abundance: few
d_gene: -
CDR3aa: CASSQGQTDYNEQFF
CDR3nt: TGCGCCAGCAGCCAAGGTCAGACCGATTACAATGAGCAGTTCTTC

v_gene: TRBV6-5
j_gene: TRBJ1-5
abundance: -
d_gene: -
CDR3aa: CASSYSRQGLGQPQHF
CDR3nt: TGTGCCAGCAGTTACAGTCGGCAGGGCCTGGGGCAGCCCCAGCATTTT

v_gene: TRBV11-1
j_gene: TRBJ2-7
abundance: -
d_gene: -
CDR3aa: CASSVTSEQYF
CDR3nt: TGTGCCAGCAGCGTGACTTCCGAGCAGTACTTC

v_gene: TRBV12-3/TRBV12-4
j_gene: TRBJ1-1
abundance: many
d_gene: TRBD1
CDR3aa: CASSLTGGRTEAFF
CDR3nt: TGTGCCAGCAGTTTAACAGGGGGGCGCACTGAAGCTTTCTTT

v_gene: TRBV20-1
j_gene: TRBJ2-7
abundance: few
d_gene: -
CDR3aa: CSASQYEQYF
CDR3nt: TGCAGTGCTAGTCAGTACGAGCAGTACTTC

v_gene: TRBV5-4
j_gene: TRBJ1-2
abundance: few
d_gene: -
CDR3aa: CASRKKGAADGYTF
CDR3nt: TGTGCCAGCAGGAAAAAAGGGGCGGCGGATGGCTACACCTTC

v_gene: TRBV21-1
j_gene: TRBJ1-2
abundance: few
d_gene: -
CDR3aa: CASSTPRDRSNYGYTF
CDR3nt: TGTGCCAGCAGCACCCCTAGGGACAGAAGCAACTATGGCTACACCTTC

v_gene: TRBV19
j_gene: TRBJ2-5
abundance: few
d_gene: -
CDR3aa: CASSPPGSPGETQYF
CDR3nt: TGTGCCAGCAGTCCTCCGGGGTCTCCAGGGGAGACCCAGTACTTC